This T cell receptor beta chain comes out of a study of blood T cell repertoires in COVID-19. On this clone: The junction and the germline gene differ at one end; a read error may be behind it.

The CDR3 loop spans 16 amino acids. Germline V gives CDR1 SSHAT, CDR2 FNYEAQ (reference sequence). The participants were between about 18 and 95 years old and came from 24 US areas. Per the original data handling: Amplifying reference gene primers gave estimates of nucleated cell counts. The protocol was immunoSEQ multiplex PCR, while the TCRdb copy is restricted to in-frame clones and leaves out a portion. V, J and clone size are taken as reported in that table, and D and trimming were inferred from the DNA itself. The sample yields roughly 250,000 clones, around 87% seen once. The clonotype was recovered from a woman aged 50 to 65 who had recovered from COVID-19. Sequenced: PBMCs or T cells enriched from blood (not recorded which). The rearrangement joins TRBV7-7 to TRBJ2-1; 9 bases match TRBD2. The CDR3 nucleotides are TGTGCTAGCAGCTTAGCGCTGGCGGGAGGGTTGAATGAGCAGTTCTTC. This codes for CASSLALAGGLNEQFF.